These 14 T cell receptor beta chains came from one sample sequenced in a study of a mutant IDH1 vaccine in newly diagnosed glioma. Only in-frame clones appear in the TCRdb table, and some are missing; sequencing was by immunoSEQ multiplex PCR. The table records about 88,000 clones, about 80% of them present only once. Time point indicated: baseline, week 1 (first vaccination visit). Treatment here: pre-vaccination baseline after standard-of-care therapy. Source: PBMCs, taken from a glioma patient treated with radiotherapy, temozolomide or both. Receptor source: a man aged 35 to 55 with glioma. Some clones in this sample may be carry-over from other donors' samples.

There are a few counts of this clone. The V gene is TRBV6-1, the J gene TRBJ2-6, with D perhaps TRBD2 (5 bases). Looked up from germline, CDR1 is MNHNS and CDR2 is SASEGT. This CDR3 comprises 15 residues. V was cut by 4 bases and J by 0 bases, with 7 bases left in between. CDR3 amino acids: CASSGGSSGANVLTF. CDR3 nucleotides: TGTGCCAGCAGTGGTGGGAGCTCTGGGGCCAACGTCCTGACTTTC.

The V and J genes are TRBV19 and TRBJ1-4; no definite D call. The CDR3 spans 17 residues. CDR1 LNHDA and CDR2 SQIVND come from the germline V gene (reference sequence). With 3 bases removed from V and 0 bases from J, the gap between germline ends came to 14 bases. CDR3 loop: CASSISSSGSTNEKLFF. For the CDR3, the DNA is TGTGCCAGTAGTATTAGTTCCTCCGGATCAACTAATGAAAAACTGTTTTTT.

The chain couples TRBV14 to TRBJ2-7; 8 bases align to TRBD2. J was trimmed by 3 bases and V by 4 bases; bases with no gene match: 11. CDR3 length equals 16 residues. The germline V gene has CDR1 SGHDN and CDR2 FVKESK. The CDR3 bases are TGTGCCAGCAGCCGCCATTTTGCGGGGGGAAACTACGAGCAGTACTTC. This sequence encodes CASSRHFAGGNYEQYF.

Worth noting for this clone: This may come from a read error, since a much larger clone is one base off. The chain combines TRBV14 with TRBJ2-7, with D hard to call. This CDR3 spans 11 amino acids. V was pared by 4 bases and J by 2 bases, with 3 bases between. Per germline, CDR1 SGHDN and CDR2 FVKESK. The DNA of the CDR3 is TGTGCCAGCAGCCTCCCCTACGAGCAGTACTTC. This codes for CASSLPYEQYF.

The CDR3, as DNA: TGTGCCAGCAGCTTTCCCGGGACAGAATCTTACACCTTC. This codes for CASSFPGTESYTF. The chain has TRBV13 and TRBJ1-2; 7 bases are shared with TRBD1. The germline V gene encodes CDR1 PRHDT and CDR2 FYEKMQ (reference sequence). The V and J ends lost 3 bases and 11 bases, in that order; junction bases with no gene match: 9. This CDR3 region has 13 residues.

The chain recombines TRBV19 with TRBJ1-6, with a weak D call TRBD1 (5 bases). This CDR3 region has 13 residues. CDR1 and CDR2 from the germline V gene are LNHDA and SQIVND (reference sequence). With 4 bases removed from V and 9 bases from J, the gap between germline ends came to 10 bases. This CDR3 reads CASSTGGTSPLHF. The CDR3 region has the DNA TGTGCCAGTAGTACCGGAGGGACTTCACCCCTCCACTTT.

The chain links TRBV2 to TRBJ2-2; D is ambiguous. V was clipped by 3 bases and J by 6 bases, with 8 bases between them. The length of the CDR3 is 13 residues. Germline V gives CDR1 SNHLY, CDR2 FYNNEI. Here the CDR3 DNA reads TGTGCCAGCAGTGATGTAGGATCCGGGGAGCTGTTTTTT. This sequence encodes CASSDVGSGELFF.

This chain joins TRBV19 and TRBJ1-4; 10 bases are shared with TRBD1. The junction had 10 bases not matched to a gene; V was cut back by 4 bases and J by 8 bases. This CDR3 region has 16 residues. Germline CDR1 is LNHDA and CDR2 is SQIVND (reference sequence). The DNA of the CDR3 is TGTGCCAGTAGTACCCGGACAGGGGGTGACCACGAAAAACTGTTTTTT. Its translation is CASSTRTGGDHEKLFF.

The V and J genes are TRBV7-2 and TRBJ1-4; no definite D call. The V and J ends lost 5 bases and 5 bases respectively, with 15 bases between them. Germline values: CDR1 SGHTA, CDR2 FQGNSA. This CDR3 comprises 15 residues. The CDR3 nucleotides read TGTGCCAGCAGCCGAAAACATACTGGGAATGAAAAACTGTTTTTT. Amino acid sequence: CASSRKHTGNEKLFF. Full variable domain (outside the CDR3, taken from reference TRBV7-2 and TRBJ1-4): GAGVSQSPSNKVTEKGKDVELRCDPISGHTALYWYRQSLGQGLEFLIYFQGNSAPDKSGLPSDRFSAERTGGSVSTLTIQRTQQEDSAVYLCASSRKHTGNEKLFFGSGTQLSVL.

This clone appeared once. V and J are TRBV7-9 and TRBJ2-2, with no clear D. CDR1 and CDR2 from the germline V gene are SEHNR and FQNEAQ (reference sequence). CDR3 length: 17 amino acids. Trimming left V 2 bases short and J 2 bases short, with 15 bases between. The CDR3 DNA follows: TGTGCCAGCAGCTTACCCTGGGTCGGGTTAAACACCGGGGAGCTGTTTTTT. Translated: CASSLPWVGLNTGELFF.

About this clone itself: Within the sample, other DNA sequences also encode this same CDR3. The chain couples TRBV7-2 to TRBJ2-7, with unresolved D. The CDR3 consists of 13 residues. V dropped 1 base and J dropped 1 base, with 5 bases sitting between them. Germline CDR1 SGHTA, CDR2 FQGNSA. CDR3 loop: CASSLGVSYEQYF. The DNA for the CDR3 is TGTGCCAGCAGCTTAGGGGTTTCCTACGAGCAGTACTTC.

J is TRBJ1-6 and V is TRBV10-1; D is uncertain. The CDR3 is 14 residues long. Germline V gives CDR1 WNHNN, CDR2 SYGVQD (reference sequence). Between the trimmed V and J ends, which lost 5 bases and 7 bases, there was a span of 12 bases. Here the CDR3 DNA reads TGCGCCAGCAGTAAAGGCTCGGCGAATTCACCCCTCCACTTT. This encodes CASSKGSANSPLHF.

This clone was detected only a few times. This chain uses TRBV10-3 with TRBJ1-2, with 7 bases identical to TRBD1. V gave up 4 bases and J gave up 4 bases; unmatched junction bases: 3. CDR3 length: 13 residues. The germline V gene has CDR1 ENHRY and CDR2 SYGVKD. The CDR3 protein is CAISGDRSYGYTF. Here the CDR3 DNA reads TGTGCCATCAGTGGGGACAGATCCTATGGCTACACCTTC.

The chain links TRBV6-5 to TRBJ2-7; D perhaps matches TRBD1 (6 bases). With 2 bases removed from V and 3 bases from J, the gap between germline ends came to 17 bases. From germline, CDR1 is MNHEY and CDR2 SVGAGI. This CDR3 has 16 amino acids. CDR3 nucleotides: TGTGCCAGCAGTTACGCCGATAACAGGGCGGGCTACGAGCAGTACTTC. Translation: CASSYADNRAGYEQYF.